The present T cell receptor beta chain was sequenced within a study of blood T cell repertoires in COVID-19. Trimming cost V 3 bases and J 2 bases; bases outside gene matches: 12. The CDR3 covers 17 residues. The V gene's germline CDR1 is MDHEN and CDR2 SYDVKM. Clones were read by immunoSEQ multiplex PCR, and TCRdb kept only the in-frame ones, dropping some. This table has 80,000 or so clones, 89% appearing once. The chain couples TRBV28 to TRBJ2-7; 8 nucleotides line up with TRBD2. The sequencing sample was made of peripheral blood. The sequence was collected from a middle-aged man with acute or convalescent COVID-19. CDR3 nucleotide sequence: TGTGCCAGCAGTTTGGTCGCTTCCGGGACTAGAACCTACGAGCAGTACTTC. This sequence encodes CASSLVASGTRTYEQYF.